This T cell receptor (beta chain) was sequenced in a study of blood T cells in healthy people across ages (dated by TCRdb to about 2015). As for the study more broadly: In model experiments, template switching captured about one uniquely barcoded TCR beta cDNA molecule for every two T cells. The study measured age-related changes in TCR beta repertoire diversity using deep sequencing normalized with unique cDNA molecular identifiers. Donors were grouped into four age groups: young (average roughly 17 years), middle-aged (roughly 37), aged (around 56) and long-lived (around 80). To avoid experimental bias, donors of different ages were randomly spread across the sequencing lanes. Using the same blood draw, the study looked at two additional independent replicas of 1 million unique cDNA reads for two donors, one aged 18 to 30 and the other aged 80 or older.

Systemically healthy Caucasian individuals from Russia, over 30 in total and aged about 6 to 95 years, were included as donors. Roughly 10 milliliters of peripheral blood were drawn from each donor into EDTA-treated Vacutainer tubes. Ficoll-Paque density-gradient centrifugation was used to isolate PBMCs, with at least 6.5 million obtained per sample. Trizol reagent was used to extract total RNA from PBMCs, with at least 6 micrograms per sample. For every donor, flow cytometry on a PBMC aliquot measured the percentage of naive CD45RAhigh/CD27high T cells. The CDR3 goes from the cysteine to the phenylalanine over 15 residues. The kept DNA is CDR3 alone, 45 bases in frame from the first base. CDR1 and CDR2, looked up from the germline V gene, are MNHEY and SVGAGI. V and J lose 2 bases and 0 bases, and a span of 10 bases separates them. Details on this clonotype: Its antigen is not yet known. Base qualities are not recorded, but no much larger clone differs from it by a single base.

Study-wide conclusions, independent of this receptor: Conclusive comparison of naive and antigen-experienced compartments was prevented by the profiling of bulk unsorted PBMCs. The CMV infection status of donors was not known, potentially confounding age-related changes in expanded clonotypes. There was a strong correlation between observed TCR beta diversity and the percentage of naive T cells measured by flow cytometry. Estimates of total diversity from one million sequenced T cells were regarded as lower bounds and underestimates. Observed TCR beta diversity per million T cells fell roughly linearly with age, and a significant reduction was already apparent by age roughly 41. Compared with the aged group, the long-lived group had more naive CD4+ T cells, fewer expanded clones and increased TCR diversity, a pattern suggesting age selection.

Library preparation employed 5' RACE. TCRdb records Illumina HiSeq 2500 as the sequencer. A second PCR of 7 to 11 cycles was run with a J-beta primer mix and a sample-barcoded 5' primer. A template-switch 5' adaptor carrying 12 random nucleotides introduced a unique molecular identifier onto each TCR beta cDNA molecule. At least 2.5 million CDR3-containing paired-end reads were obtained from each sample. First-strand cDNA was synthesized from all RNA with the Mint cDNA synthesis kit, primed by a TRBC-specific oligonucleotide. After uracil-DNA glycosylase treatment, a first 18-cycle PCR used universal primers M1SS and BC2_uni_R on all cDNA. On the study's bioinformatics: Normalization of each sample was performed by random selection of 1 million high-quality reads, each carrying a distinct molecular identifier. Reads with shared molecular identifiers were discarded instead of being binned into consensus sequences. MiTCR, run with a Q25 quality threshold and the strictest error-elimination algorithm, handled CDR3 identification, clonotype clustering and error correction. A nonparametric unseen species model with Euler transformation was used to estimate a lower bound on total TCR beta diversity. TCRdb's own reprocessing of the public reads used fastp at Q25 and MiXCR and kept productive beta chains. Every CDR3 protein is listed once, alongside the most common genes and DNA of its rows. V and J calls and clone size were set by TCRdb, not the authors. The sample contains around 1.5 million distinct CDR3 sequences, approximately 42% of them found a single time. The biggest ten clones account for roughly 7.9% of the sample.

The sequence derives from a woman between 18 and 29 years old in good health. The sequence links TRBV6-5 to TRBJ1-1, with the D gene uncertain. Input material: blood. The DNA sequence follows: TGTGCCAGCAGTTACCATACGGAACTGAACACTGAAGCTTTCTTT. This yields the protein CASSYHTELNTEAFF.